Below are 28 T cell receptor beta chains sequenced from a single sample in a study of regulatory T cells in long-lasting Graves disease. This sample's time point: persistent/refractory GD, antithyroid drugs over 5 years with positive TRAb. Preparation of the TCR library used RNA extracted from PBMCs. Arm-PCR of CDR3 regions and iRepertoire HTBI primers were the basis on which TCR beta libraries were built. One entry per CDR3 protein, called by TCRdb with MiXCR from the multiplex PCR reads. Among fewer than 400,000 distinct CDR3 sequences listed, roughly 21% were seen once. The sequencing here drew on peripheral blood mononuclear cells (PBMCs), taken when the disease was refractory, from a patient treated with antithyroid drugs. All receptors come from a female donor with Graves disease.

The gene calls are TRBV27 and TRBJ1-1, with TRBD1 matching 12 bases. CDR3 length equals 15 residues. V lost 5 bases, J lost 5 bases, and 6 bases stayed unmatched. Germline V gene data show CDR1 as MNHEY and CDR2 as SMNVEV (reference sequence). In DNA form, the CDR3 reads TGTGCCAGCAGTCCCGGGACAGGGGGCGGTACTGAAGCTTTCTTT. Protein: CASSPGTGGGTEAFF.

This clonotype was detected many times. This chain joins TRBV6-1 and TRBJ2-1, with D unclear. Germline lookup yields CDR1 MNHNS and CDR2 SASEGT. This CDR3 has 16 amino acids. V shed 5 bases and J shed 3 bases, with 17 bases lying between them. The CDR3 DNA follows: TGTGCCAGCAGTCGCTTACCGAACCTCCACTACAATGAGCAGTTCTTC. Encoded protein: CASSRLPNLHYNEQFF.

In its sample, this clonotype was seen a few times. The J gene is TRBJ1-6, the V gene TRBV7-2; a weak D match, TRBD1 (5 bases). Germline values: CDR1 SGHTA, CDR2 FQGNSA. The V and J ends lost 5 bases and 5 bases respectively, with 13 bases between them. The CDR3 covers 15 residues. CDR3 protein: CASSPVGGNNSPLHF. The DNA for the CDR3 is TGTGCCAGCAGCCCAGTGGGGGGTAATAATTCACCCCTCCACTTT.

In the case of this clonotype: A read error may explain this, as a much larger clone is one base away. V gene TRBV29-1 combines with J gene TRBJ2-5, with D perhaps matching TRBD2 (5 bases). Germline loops: CDR1 SQVTM, CDR2 ANQGSEA. Trimming stripped 5 bases from V and 6 bases from J, with 10 bases between. This CDR3 comprises 11 residues. This chain's CDR3 is CSVKRRKTQYF. In DNA, the CDR3 is TGCAGCGTTAAGCGGAGGAAGACCCAGTACTTC.

This clonotype was counted many times. The chain has TRBV29-1 and TRBJ1-4; 12 bases agree with TRBD1. The CDR3 is 18 amino acids. V gave up 7 bases and J gave up 3 bases; unmatched junction bases: 15. Germline V gives CDR1 SQVTM, CDR2 ANQGSEA. The CDR3 loop reads CSETDRDRGRIANEKLFF. For the CDR3, the DNA is TGCAGCGAAACCGACCGGGACAGGGGGCGCATAGCTAATGAAAAACTGTTTTTT.

In its sample, this clonotype was seen many times. This sequence joins TRBV7-2 and TRBJ2-4, with 15 positions matching TRBD2. CDR1 SGHTA and CDR2 FQGNSA come from the germline V gene. The J segment lost 5 bases and the V segment lost 5 bases, leaving 10 bases of the junction unmatched. The CDR3 loop spans 18 amino acids. The CDR3 DNA sequence: TGTGCCAGCAGCCCCGCCGCGGGACTAGCGGGGGGTCAAAACATTCAGTACTTC. The encoded protein is CASSPAAGLAGGQNIQYF.

The chain is built from TRBV6-4 and TRBJ1-6; no reliable D call. The CDR3 is 13 residues long. Trimming left V 3 bases short and J 5 bases short, with 5 bases between. The V gene's germline CDR1 is MRHNA and CDR2 SNTAGT. CDR3 amino acids: CASSDGDNSPLHF. CDR3 nucleotide sequence: TGTGCCAGCAGTGATGGGGATAATTCACCCCTCCACTTT.

This rearrangement joins TRBV14 to TRBJ1-2; 10 bases agree with TRBD1. The junction had 24 bases not matched to a gene; V was cut back by 4 bases and J by 7 bases. Germline lookup yields CDR1 SGHDN and CDR2 FVKESK. This CDR3 has 20 amino acids. CDR3 amino acids: CASSLWPRPGQGLIRGGYTF. The CDR3 DNA reads TGTGCCAGCAGCCTCTGGCCCCGACCGGGACAGGGGCTGATCAGGGGTGGCTACACCTTC.

This clonotype occurred a few times. The chain carries TRBV11-2 and TRBJ2-7; 9 bases map to TRBD1. The J segment lost 4 bases and the V segment lost 6 bases, leaving 10 bases of the junction unmatched. From germline, CDR1 is SGHAT and CDR2 FQNNGV. The length of the CDR3 is 15 residues. The CDR3 loop reads CASRRNRDRVYEQYF. In nucleotides, the CDR3 is TGTGCCAGCAGACGAAACCGGGACAGGGTTTACGAGCAGTACTTC. Full variable domain (missing parts from reference TRBV11-2 and TRBJ2-7): EAGVAQSPRYKIIEKRQSVAFWCNPISGHATLYWYQQILGQGPKLLIQFQNNGVVDDSQLPKDRFSAERLKGVDSTLKIQPAKLEDSAVYLCASRRNRDRVYEQYFGPGTRLTVT.

The CDR3 is CASRYSGVGELFF. CDR3 bases: TGTGCCAGTCGCTACTCAGGGGTCGGGGAGCTGTTTTTT. The gene calls are TRBV19 and TRBJ2-2; tentative D call: TRBD1 (6 bases). This CDR3 is 13 amino acids long. Germline assignment: CDR1 LNHDA and CDR2 SQIVND (reference sequence). The V end was cut by 8 bases, the J end by 7 bases, with 14 bases between.

Remarks on this clonotype: A much larger clone lies one base from this, so it may be a read error. The gene calls are TRBV6-2 or TRBV6-3 and TRBJ1-4; a possible D gene is TRBD1 (5 bases). There are 15 residues in the CDR3. The germline gives CDR1 MNHEY, CDR2 SVGEGT. DNA for the CDR3: TGTGCCAGCAGTTACAGGGGCGAGGGAACGGAAAAAATGTTTTTT. It specifies CASSYRGEGTEKMFF.

This clonotype has a count of ten or more. The chain uses TRBV2 and TRBJ1-6; perhaps TRBD1 as D (6 bases). CDR1 is SNHLY and CDR2 is FYNNEI in the germline V gene. CDR3 length: 16 amino acids. Trimming stripped 1 base from V and 8 bases from J, with 15 bases between. The CDR3: CASSEGWGGPDSPLHF. The CDR3 DNA reads as TGTGCCAGCAGTGAAGGATGGGGGGGCCCTGATTCACCCCTCCACTTT.

The V gene is TRBV27, the J gene TRBJ2-1; weak D call: TRBD2 (6 bases). Germline assignment: CDR1 MNHEY and CDR2 SMNVEV (reference sequence). There are 14 residues in the CDR3. Between the trimmed V and J ends, which lost 4 bases and 6 bases, there was a span of 13 bases. CDR3 nucleotides: TGTGCCAGCAGTTACCGGGACTTCCTCAATGAGCAGTTCTTC. Translation: CASSYRDFLNEQFF.

CDR3 region: CASSLLDRDSGGYTF. For the CDR3, the DNA is TGTGCCAGCAGCCTCCTAGACCGGGACAGTGGAGGCTACACCTTC. The chain joins TRBV7-9 to TRBJ1-2; 7 bases agree with TRBD1. This CDR3 has 15 amino acids. With V trimmed by 5 bases and J by 8 bases, 14 bases remained unmatched. Per germline, CDR1 SEHNR and CDR2 FQNEAQ (reference sequence).

The rearrangement links TRBV2 to TRBJ2-5; TRBD2 is a possible D gene (6 bases). Trimming pared 5 bases from V and 5 bases from J, leaving 21 bases between. This CDR3 comprises 16 residues. CDR1 and CDR2 from the germline V gene are SNHLY and FYNNEI. The CDR3 sequence: CASSSPPAGLEETQYF. CDR3 DNA sequence: TGTGCCAGCAGTTCACCCCCTGCGGGGTTGGAGGAGACCCAGTACTTC.

V gene TRBV7-9 combines with J gene TRBJ1-2; 7 bases fit TRBD1. This CDR3 region has 14 residues. Germline V CDR1 and CDR2: SEHNR, FQNEAQ (reference sequence). V shed 2 bases, J shed 8 bases, and the junction held 8 bases outside the gene matches. CDR3: CASSLLEGARGYTF. The CDR3 DNA sequence: TGTGCCAGCAGCTTATTGGAGGGGGCACGAGGCTACACCTTC. Full variable domain (rest looked up from reference TRBV7-9 and TRBJ1-2): DTGVSQNPRHKITKRGQNVTFRCDPISEHNRLYWYRQTLGQGPEFLTYFQNEAQLEKSRLLSDRFSAERPKGSFSTLEIQRTEQGDSAMYLCASSLLEGARGYTFGSGTRLTVV.

This chain links TRBV6-9 with TRBJ1-1, with D possibly matching TRBD1 (6 bases). V lost 3 bases, J lost 4 bases, and 15 bases lay in between. Germline V CDR1 and CDR2: MNHGY, SVAAGI. The CDR3 has 15 residues. The CDR3 spells CASSYQSGVGTEAFF. In DNA, the CDR3 is TGTGCCAGCAGTTACCAGTCAGGGGTAGGCACTGAAGCTTTCTTT.

This chain connects TRBV20-1 to TRBJ2-7, with 8 bases matching TRBD2. Germline V gives CDR1 DFQATT, CDR2 SNEGSKA (reference sequence). There are 13 residues in the CDR3. The trim removed 3 bases at V and 6 bases at J, leaving 7 bases unmatched. CDR3 coding DNA: TGCAGTGCTAGTTTCCCGGGAGGGCGCGAGCAGTACTTC. This codes for CSASFPGGREQYF.

This clonotype appeared many times. This chain links TRBV12-3 or TRBV12-4 with TRBJ1-4; no clear D. V shed 5 bases and J shed 7 bases, with 5 bases lying between them. CDR3 length equals 11 residues. CDR3 nucleotides: TGTGCCAGCAGTAAAGTTGAAAAACTGTTTTTT. This sequence encodes CASSKVEKLFF.

The J gene is TRBJ2-7, the V gene TRBV2; tentative D call: TRBD2 (6 bases). Germline CDR1 is SNHLY and CDR2 is FYNNEI. V lost 3 bases and J 4 bases, leaving 10 bases between the germline ends. The CDR3 is 13 residues long. The CDR3 loop reads CASSDSGRYEQYF. The CDR3 nucleotides read TGTGCCAGCAGTGATTCCGGGAGATACGAGCAGTACTTC. Filled out from reference TRBV2 and TRBJ2-7, the complete variable domain reads EPEVTQTPSHQVTQMGQEVILRCVPISNHLYFYWYRQILGQKVEFLVSFYNNEISEKSEIFDDQFSVERPDGSNFTLKIRSTKLEDSAMYFCASSDSGRYEQYFGPGTRLTVT.

There are many counts of this clonotype. The J gene is TRBJ2-7, the V gene TRBV28, with D possibly matching TRBD1 (6 bases). The CDR3 runs to 13 residues. Trimming left V 5 bases short and J 7 bases short, with 15 bases between. Germline CDR1 reads MDHEN; CDR2 reads SYDVKM. CDR3 DNA: TGTGCCAGCAGTCTGGGGGCGAACTGGGAGCAGTACTTC. Its translation: CASSLGANWEQYF. Variable domain in full (rest from reference TRBV28 and TRBJ2-7): DVKVTQSSRYLVKRTGEKVFLECVQDMDHENMFWYRQDPGLGLRLIYFSYDVKMKEKGDIPEGYSVSREKKERFSLILESASTNQTSMYLCASSLGANWEQYFGPGTRLTVT.

The genes are TRBV6-2 or TRBV6-3 and TRBJ1-1, with TRBD1 identical over 9 bases. V lost 6 bases to trimming and J lost 4 bases; unmatched junction nucleotides: 9. The CDR3 is 15 residues long. Germline CDR1 MNHEY, CDR2 SVGEGT. CDR3 region: CASRRQGVGSTEAFF. DNA of the CDR3: TGTGCCAGCAGACGACAGGGGGTTGGGAGCACTGAAGCTTTCTTT.

V and J are TRBV20-1 and TRBJ2-7; 10 bases are a match to TRBD2. This CDR3 is built from 15 residues. Germline values: CDR1 DFQATT, CDR2 SNEGSKA (reference sequence). Trimming at V came to 3 bases and at J to 2 bases, leaving 7 bases not matched to a gene. CDR3 loop: CSASSSGRGAYEQYF. The CDR3 DNA reads TGCAGTGCTAGTTCCAGCGGGAGGGGGGCCTACGAGCAGTACTTC.

This clonotype was detected ten times or more. J is TRBJ2-5 and V is TRBV7-8; 7 nucleotides match TRBD1. The CDR3 spans 13 residues. Germline V gives CDR1 SGHVS, CDR2 FQNEAQ. The junction had 7 bases not matched to a gene; V was cut back by 5 bases and J by 7 bases. CDR3 region: CASSQGQSGTQYF. CDR3 in DNA: TGTGCCAGCAGCCAGGGACAGTCCGGGACCCAGTACTTC.

At least ten counts were recorded for this clonotype. This sequence joins TRBV20-1 and TRBJ2-4; TRBD1 matches at 7 bases. V was pared by 0 bases and J by 8 bases, with 16 bases of the junction left unmatched. The CDR3 length is 17 residues. Germline V gene lookup returns CDR1 DFQATT and CDR2 SNEGSKA (reference sequence). CDR3 region: CSARDRETGMVWDIQYF. CDR3 bases: TGCAGTGCTAGAGATAGGGAGACAGGGATGGTCTGGGACATTCAGTACTTC.

Comments on this clonotype: This may come from a read error, since a much larger clone is one base off. V and J are TRBV2 and TRBJ2-7, with 9 bases that match TRBD1. The V gene end was trimmed by 4 bases and the J gene end by 3 bases; junction bases not matched to a gene: 7. Per germline, CDR1 SNHLY and CDR2 FYNNEI. The CDR3 consists of 15 residues. The CDR3 here is CASSGGQGEVYEQYF. The CDR3 DNA reads as TGTGCCAGCAGTGGGGGACAGGGAGAGGTCTACGAGCAGTACTTC.

V and J are TRBV30 and TRBJ1-6; D might be TRBD1 (5 bases). Germline-derived CDR1 and CDR2 are GTSNPN and SVGIG (reference sequence). The V gene lost 1 base and the J gene lost 5 bases, with 15 bases spanning the gap. This CDR3 region has 16 residues. Written as DNA, the CDR3 is TGTGCCTGGAGTGAGATGGGCCTCAGGGATAATTCACCCCTCCACTTT. This encodes CAWSEMGLRDNSPLHF. Complete variable domain (other parts from reference TRBV30 and TRBJ1-6): SQTIHQWPATLVQPVGSPLSLECTVEGTSNPNLYWYRQAAGRGLQLLFYSVGIGQISSEVPQNLSASRPQDRQFILSSKKLLLSDSGFYLCAWSEMGLRDNSPLHFGNGTRLTVT.

The chain recombines TRBV4-1 with TRBJ1-5, with D unresolved. V shed 0 bases and J shed 0 bases, with 6 bases lying between them. Germline V gene sequence: CDR1 MGHRA, CDR2 YSYEKL. CDR3 length: 15 residues. CDR3 amino acids: CASSQEASSNQPQHF. CDR3 nucleotide sequence: TGCGCCAGCAGCCAAGAGGCCAGTAGCAATCAGCCCCAGCATTTT.